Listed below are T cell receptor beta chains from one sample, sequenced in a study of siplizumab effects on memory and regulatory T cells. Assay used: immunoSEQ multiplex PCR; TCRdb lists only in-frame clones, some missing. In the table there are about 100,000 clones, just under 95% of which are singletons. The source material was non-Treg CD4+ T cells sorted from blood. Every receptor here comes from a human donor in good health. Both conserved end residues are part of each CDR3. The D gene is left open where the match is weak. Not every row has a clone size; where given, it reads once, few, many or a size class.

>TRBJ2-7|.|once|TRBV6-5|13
CASSYSKGNEQYF
TGTGCCAGCAGTTACTCGAAGGGAAACGAGCAGTACTTC
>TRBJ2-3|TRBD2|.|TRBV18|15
CASSPRLASTDTQYF
TGTGCCAGCTCACCAAGACTAGCGAGCACAGATACGCAGTATTTT
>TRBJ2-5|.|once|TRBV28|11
CASSFSVSQYF
TGTGCCAGCAGTTTTTCGGTGAGCCAGTACTTC
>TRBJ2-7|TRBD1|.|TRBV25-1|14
CASKTGTGSYEQYF
TGTGCCAGCAAGACCGGGACAGGCTCCTACGAGCAGTACTTC
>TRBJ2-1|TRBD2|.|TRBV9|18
CASSKSMGLAGVEGEQFF
TGTGCCAGCAGCAAGAGCATGGGACTAGCGGGAGTGGAAGGAGAGCAGTTCTTC
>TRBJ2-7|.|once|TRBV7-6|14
CASSLGGAESEQYF
TGTGCCAGCAGCTTAGGGGGCGCAGAAAGCGAGCAGTACTTC
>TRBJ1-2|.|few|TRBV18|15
CASSPMMGEDYGYTF
TGTGCCAGCTCACCGATGATGGGAGAAGACTATGGCTACACCTTC
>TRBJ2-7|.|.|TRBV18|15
CASSPPGSGAYEQYF
TGTGCCAGCTCACCACCGGGGAGTGGCGCCTACGAGCAGTACTTC
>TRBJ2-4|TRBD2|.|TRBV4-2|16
CASSQETSSTKNIQYF
TGTGCCAGCAGCCAAGAGACTAGCTCTACCAAAAACATTCAGTACTTC
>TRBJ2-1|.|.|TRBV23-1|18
CASSQCRGGMGRDNEQFF
TGCGCCAGCAGTCAGTGTCGGGGCGGGATGGGAAGGGACAATGAGCAGTTCTTC
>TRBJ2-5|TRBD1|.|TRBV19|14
CASSTGQAGETQYF
TGTGCCAGTAGTACCGGACAGGCCGGGGAGACCCAGTACTTC
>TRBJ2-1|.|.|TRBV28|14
CASNMDSSYNEQFF
TGTGCCAGCAACATGGACAGCTCCTACAATGAGCAGTTCTTC
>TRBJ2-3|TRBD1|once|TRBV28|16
CASSSSGTGSSDTQYF
TGTGCCAGCAGCTCCTCCGGGACAGGATCATCAGATACGCAGTATTTT
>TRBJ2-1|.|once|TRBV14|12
CASSPLNNEQFF
TGTGCCAGCAGCCCGCTTAACAATGAGCAGTTCTTC
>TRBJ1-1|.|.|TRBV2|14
CASSEAEGGFRAFF
TGTGCCAGCAGTGAAGCGGAGGGGGGCTTTCGGGCTTTCTTT
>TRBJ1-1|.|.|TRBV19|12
CASSTGVGEAFF
TGTGCCAGTAGTACAGGAGTGGGTGAAGCTTTCTTT
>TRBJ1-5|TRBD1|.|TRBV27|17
CASSFGTGPLSNQPQHF
TGTGCCAGCAGTTTTGGGACAGGTCCTTTATCTAATCAGCCCCAGCATTTT
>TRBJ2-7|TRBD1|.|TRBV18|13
CASSGGQGYEQYF
TGTGCCAGCTCCGGGGGACAGGGCTACGAGCAGTACTTC
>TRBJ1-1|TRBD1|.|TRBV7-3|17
CASSLNAARDRFTEAFF
TGTGCCAGCAGCTTAAACGCAGCCCGGGACAGGTTTACTGAAGCTTTCTTT
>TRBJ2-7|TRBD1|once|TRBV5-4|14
CASSGTGGAVEQYF
TGTGCCAGCAGCGGGACAGGGGGCGCGGTGGAGCAGTACTTC
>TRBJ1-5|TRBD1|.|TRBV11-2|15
CASSEGQLSNQPQHF
TGTGCCAGCAGCGAGGGACAGCTTAGCAATCAGCCCCAGCATTTT
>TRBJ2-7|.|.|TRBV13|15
CASSSQGQRGYEQYF
TGTGCCAGCAGCTCTCAGGGCCAAAGAGGATACGAGCAGTACTTC
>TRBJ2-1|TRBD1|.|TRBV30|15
CAWSLLDRAQGEQFF
TGTGCCTGGAGCCTACTCGACAGGGCCCAGGGTGAGCAGTTCTTC
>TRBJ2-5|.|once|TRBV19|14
CANHPSEAQETQYF
TGTGCCAATCACCCTAGCGAGGCACAAGAGACCCAGTACTTC
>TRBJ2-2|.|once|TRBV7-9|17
CASSLGLSWQGTGELFF
TGTGCCAGCAGCTTAGGTCTCAGTTGGCAGGGCACCGGGGAGCTGTTTTTT
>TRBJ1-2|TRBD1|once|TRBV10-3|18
CAIRLGGFAGQGNYGYTF
TGTGCCATCCGGCTAGGAGGATTCGCAGGACAGGGGAACTATGGCTACACCTTC
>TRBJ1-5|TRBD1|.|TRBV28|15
CASSSSRQGIKPQHF
TGTGCCAGCAGTTCCTCTCGACAGGGGATAAAGCCCCAGCATTTT
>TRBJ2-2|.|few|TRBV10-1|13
CASRASNTGELFF
TGCGCCAGCAGGGCCAGTAACACCGGGGAGCTGTTTTTT
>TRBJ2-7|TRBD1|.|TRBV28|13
CASSFVRDSIQYF
TGTGCCAGCAGTTTTGTCCGGGACAGCATACAGTACTTC
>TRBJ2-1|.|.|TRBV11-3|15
CASSLGRESYNEQFF
TGTGCCAGCAGCTTAGGGAGGGAATCCTACAATGAGCAGTTCTTC
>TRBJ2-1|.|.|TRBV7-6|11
CASSRRNEQFF
TGTGCCAGCAGCAGACGCAATGAGCAGTTCTTC
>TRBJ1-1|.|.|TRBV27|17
CASSPDPRTVGNTEAFF
TGTGCCAGCAGTCCCGACCCACGGACAGTTGGGAACACTGAAGCTTTCTTT
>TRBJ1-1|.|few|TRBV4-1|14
CASSQETGRTEAFF
TGCGCCAGCAGCCAAGAGACAGGTAGAACTGAAGCTTTCTTT
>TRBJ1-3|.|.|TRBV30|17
CAWRGRAAKFSGNTIYF
TGTGCCTGGAGGGGGAGGGCAGCAAAGTTCTCTGGAAACACCATATATTTT
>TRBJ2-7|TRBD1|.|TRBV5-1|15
CASSLLGQGIYEQYF
TGCGCCAGCAGCTTGCTGGGACAGGGGATCTACGAGCAGTACTTC
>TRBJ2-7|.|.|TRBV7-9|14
CASSLDTSSTEQYF
TGTGCCAGCAGCTTAGACACCTCTAGTACCGAGCAGTACTTC
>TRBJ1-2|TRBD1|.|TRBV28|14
CASLDRGAGYGYTF
TGTGCCAGCCTCGACAGGGGGGCTGGTTACGGCTACACCTTC
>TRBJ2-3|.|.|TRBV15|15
CATSRVYPPGDTQYF
TGTGCCACCAGCAGAGTCTACCCTCCGGGGGATACGCAGTATTTT
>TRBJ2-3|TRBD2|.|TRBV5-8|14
CASSPSGSTDTQYF
TGTGCCAGCAGCCCTAGCGGGAGCACAGATACGCAGTATTTT
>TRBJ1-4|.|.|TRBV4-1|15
CASSPLFTTNEKLFF
TGCGCCAGCAGCCCCCTCTTCACAACTAATGAAAAACTGTTTTTT
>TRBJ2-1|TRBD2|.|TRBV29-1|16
CSVGETQAGAYNEQFF
TGCAGCGTTGGGGAGACTCAAGCGGGGGCCTACAATGAGCAGTTCTTC
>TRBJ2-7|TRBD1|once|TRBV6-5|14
CASSKDRGSGEQYF
TGTGCCAGCAGTAAGGACAGGGGATCAGGCGAGCAGTACTTC
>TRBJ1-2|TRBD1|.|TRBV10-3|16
CAIGARADRVSYGYTF
TGTGCCATCGGGGCCCGAGCGGACAGGGTGTCTTACGGCTACACCTTC
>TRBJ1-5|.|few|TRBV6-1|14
CASSVEGERQPQHF
TGTGCCAGCAGTGTGGAAGGGGAACGGCAGCCCCAGCATTTT
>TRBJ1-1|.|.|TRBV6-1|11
CASRGNTEAFF
TGTGCCAGCAGAGGGAACACTGAAGCTTTCTTT
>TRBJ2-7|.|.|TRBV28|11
CASRTSYEQYF
TGTGCCAGCAGGACAAGTTACGAGCAGTACTTC
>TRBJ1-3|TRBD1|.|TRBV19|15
CASRAGTDPGNTIYF
TGTGCCAGTAGGGCCGGGACAGATCCTGGAAACACCATATATTTT
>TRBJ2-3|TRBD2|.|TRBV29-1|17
CSVEAGEREWITDTQYF
TGCAGCGTTGAAGCTGGGGAGCGGGAGTGGATCACAGATACGCAGTATTTT
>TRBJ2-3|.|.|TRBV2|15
CASSVGGLNTDTQYF
TGTGCCAGCAGTGTAGGGGGACTAAACACAGATACGCAGTATTTT
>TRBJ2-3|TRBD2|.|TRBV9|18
CASSAENSGMRSTDTQYF
TGTGCCAGCAGCGCAGAGAATAGCGGGATGCGTAGCACAGATACGCAGTATTTT
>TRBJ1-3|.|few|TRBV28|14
CATGVYSRGNTIYF
TGTGCCACCGGGGTCTACTCAAGGGGAAACACCATATATTTT
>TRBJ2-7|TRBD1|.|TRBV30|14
CAWSYWQGAYEQYF
TGTGCCTGGAGTTATTGGCAGGGGGCCTACGAGCAGTACTTC
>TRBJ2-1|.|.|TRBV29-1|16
CSVEWRDIFSYNEQFF
TGCAGCGTTGAATGGAGGGACATCTTCTCCTACAATGAGCAGTTCTTC
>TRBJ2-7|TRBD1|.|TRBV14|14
CASSQVRTGYEQYF
TGTGCCAGCAGCCAAGTCCGGACAGGCTACGAGCAGTACTTC
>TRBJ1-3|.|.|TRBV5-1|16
CASSLGDTHSGNTIYF
TGCGCCAGCAGCTTGGGCGACACACACTCTGGAAACACCATATATTTT
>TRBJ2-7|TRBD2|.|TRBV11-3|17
CASSPIGLAGGNHEQYF
TGTGCCAGCAGCCCCATAGGACTAGCGGGAGGGAACCACGAGCAGTACTTC
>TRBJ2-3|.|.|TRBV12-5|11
CASGFLDTQYF
TGTGCTAGTGGGTTTCTCGATACGCAGTATTTT
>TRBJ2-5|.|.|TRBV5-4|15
CASSLEPSVRETQYF
TGTGCCAGCAGCTTAGAACCGTCAGTTAGGGAGACCCAGTACTTC
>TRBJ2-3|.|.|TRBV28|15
CAATHGGGLGDTQYF
TGTGCCGCAACACATGGCGGGGGCCTTGGAGATACGCAGTATTTT